These 15 T cell receptor beta chains were sequenced from one sample in a study of OX40 agonist ivuxolimab in advanced cancers. Clones were read by immunoSEQ multiplex PCR, and TCRdb kept only the in-frame ones, dropping some. The sample holds approximately 91,000 clones, more than 75% seen once. The sample here was CD4+ or CD8+ T cells sorted from blood, taken in a trial of the OX40 agonist ivuxolimab. The receptor set was obtained from an adult with an advanced solid tumor such as melanoma, head and neck, liver or kidney cancer.

The V gene is TRBV7-8, the J gene TRBJ1-1; D is perhaps TRBD1 (5 bases). Looked up from germline, CDR1 is SGHVS and CDR2 is FQNEAQ. V dropped 5 bases and J dropped 5 bases, with 15 bases sitting between them. This CDR3 has 14 amino acids. CDR3 bases: TGTGCCAGCAGCCAAAGTCAGGGTCGGACTGAAGCTTTCTTT. Its protein product is CASSQSQGRTEAFF.

The chain employs TRBV7-9 and TRBJ1-3; 7 positions match TRBD1. The CDR3 is 16 residues long. Germline trimming cut 5 bases from V and 1 base from J; bases unmatched to any gene: 8. The germline CDR1 and CDR2 sequences are SEHNR and FQNEAQ (reference sequence). CDR3 bases: TGTGCCAGCAGCCCCAGGGGGATGGTATCTGGAAACACCATATATTTT. Translated: CASSPRGMVSGNTIYF.

The chain couples TRBV11-2 to TRBJ2-3; D gene ambiguous. V gave up 4 bases and J gave up 5 bases, with 10 bases separating them. Germline assignment: CDR1 SGHAT and CDR2 FQNNGV. The CDR3 loop spans 13 amino acids. CDR3 DNA sequence: TGTGCCAGCAGCTGGAAGGTTAAAGATACGCAGTATTTT. Residues: CASSWKVKDTQYF.

The chain employs TRBV7-8 and TRBJ2-3; D possibly matches TRBD1 or TRBD2 (5 bases each). V was shortened by 2 bases and J by 0 bases, with 12 bases between the two germline ends. Germline lookup yields CDR1 SGHVS and CDR2 FQNEAQ. The CDR3 is 16 amino acids. This CDR3 is CASSLSGSPSTDTQYF. DNA for the CDR3: TGTGCCAGCAGCTTATCAGGGAGTCCTAGCACAGATACGCAGTATTTT.

The chain uses TRBV2 and TRBJ2-2; no firm D call. Trimming cost V 7 bases and J 4 bases, with 13 bases left between them. Germline values: CDR1 SNHLY, CDR2 FYNNEI. The CDR3 sequence is 14 residues long. The CDR3 DNA reads as TGTGCCAGCACGTGGGCCCGAGGCACCGGGGAGCTGTTTTTT. Translating it yields CASTWARGTGELFF.

V is TRBV14 and J is TRBJ2-7; 8 bases map to TRBD1. The germline CDR1 and CDR2 sequences are SGHDN and FVKESK. The CDR3 covers 15 residues. The V gene end was trimmed by 3 bases and the J gene end by 7 bases; junction bases not matched to a gene: 11. CDR3 DNA sequence: TGTGCCAGCAGCCACCCGGGACAGGCAGATGGTGAGCAGTACTTC. It encodes CASSHPGQADGEQYF. The full variable domain, completed using reference TRBV14 and TRBJ2-7, is EAGVTQFPSHSVIEKGQTVTLRCDPISGHDNLYWYRRVMGKEIKFLLHFVKESKQDESGMPNNRFLAERTGGTYSTLKVQPAELEDSGVYFCASSHPGQADGEQYFGPGTRLTVT.

The chain has TRBV7-3 and TRBJ2-1; D is uncertain. Germline V CDR1 and CDR2: SGHTA, FQGTGA. V shed 5 bases and J shed 8 bases, with 10 bases lying between them. The CDR3 contains 12 residues. CDR3 DNA: TGTGCCAGCAGCCCACTCGGAGATGAGCAGTTCTTC. Encoded protein: CASSPLGDEQFF. Complete variable domain (other parts from reference TRBV7-3 and TRBJ2-1): GAGVSQTPSNKVTEKGKYVELRCDPISGHTALYWYRQSLGQGPEFLIYFQGTGAADDSGLPNDRFFAVRPEGSVSTLKIQRTERGDSAVYLCASSPLGDEQFFGPGTRLTVL.

CDR3 sequence (DNA): TGTGCCACCAGCAGAGGACAGACAACCAGTGAAGCTTTCTTT. Protein sequence: CATSRGQTTSEAFF. The rearrangement links TRBV15 to TRBJ1-1; TRBD1 might be the D (5 bases). Germline CDR1 is LNHNV and CDR2 is YYDKDF (reference sequence). V lost 1 base, J lost 7 bases, and 13 bases lay in between. This CDR3 is built from 14 residues.

The chain is built from TRBV7-2 and TRBJ1-2; 7 bases are shared with TRBD1. Germline V CDR1 and CDR2: SGHTA, FQGNSA. This CDR3 has 15 amino acids. V trimming: 5 bases; J trimming: 4 bases; junction bases outside the gene matches: 10. The CDR3 bases are TGTGCCAGCAGCCGGACCGGGACAGACGGCTATGGCTACACCTTC. This gives the protein CASSRTGTDGYGYTF. Combining the CDR3 with reference TRBV7-2 and TRBJ1-2 gives the whole variable domain GAGVSQSPSNKVTEKGKDVELRCDPISGHTALYWYRQSLGQGLEFLIYFQGNSAPDKSGLPSDRFSAERTGGSVSTLTIQRTQQEDSAVYLCASSRTGTDGYGYTFGSGTRLTVV.

In DNA form, the CDR3 reads TGTGCCAGCAGTGGGGACAGGGGATTTAATGAAAAACTGTTTTTT. Protein product: CASSGDRGFNEKLFF. This chain uses TRBV6-1 with TRBJ1-4; 10 bases are a match to TRBD1. Trimming took 4 bases from V and 4 from J; bases not matched to a gene: 3. The CDR3 has 15 amino acids. Germline V gene lookup returns CDR1 MNHNS and CDR2 SASEGT.

This clone appeared once. The V gene is TRBV9, the J gene TRBJ2-1, with 8 bases matching TRBD2. In germline, CDR1 is SGDLS, CDR2 YYNGEE. CDR3 length: 14 residues. The V and J ends lost 2 bases and 3 bases, in that order; junction bases with no gene match: 1. The CDR3 region is CASSVGLGYNEQFF. The CDR3 coding sequence is TGTGCCAGCAGCGTGGGACTAGGCTACAATGAGCAGTTCTTC.

This chain connects TRBV6-5 to TRBJ2-2, with D uncertain. Germline V lookup: CDR1 MNHEY, CDR2 SVGAGI. There are 15 residues in the CDR3. V shed 0 bases and J shed 5 bases, with 10 bases lying between them. The CDR3 loop reads CASSYSGMETGELFF. The CDR3 bases are TGTGCCAGCAGTTACTCGGGAATGGAAACCGGGGAGCTGTTTTTT.

This chain connects TRBV5-1 to TRBJ2-7; D may match TRBD1 or TRBD2 (5 bases each). The CDR3 sequence is 14 residues long. The V gene lost 4 bases and the J gene lost 6 bases, with 17 bases spanning the gap. CDR1 and CDR2 from the germline V gene are SGHRS and YFSETQ. The CDR3: CASSPVFGAGEQYV. In DNA form, the CDR3 reads TGCGCCAGCAGCCCCGTTTTCGGGGCGGGCGAGCAGTACGTC.

This clone was seen a few times. The rearrangement uses TRBV19 and TRBJ2-3, with a possible D match to TRBD2 (6 bases). With 3 bases removed from V and 2 bases from J, the gap between germline ends came to 9 bases. From germline, CDR1 is LNHDA and CDR2 SQIVND (reference sequence). CDR3 length: 14 residues. CDR3 region: CASSMRDPTDTQYF. The CDR3 DNA is TGTGCCAGTAGTATGCGGGACCCCACAGATACGCAGTATTTT.

The table lists this clone with a count of one. V is TRBV5-1 and J is TRBJ2-5, with 7 bases that match TRBD2. The length of the CDR3 is 16 residues. J lost 1 base, V lost 6 bases, and 12 bases had no gene match. Germline V gene lookup returns CDR1 SGHRS and CDR2 YFSETQ. The CDR3 sequence: CASKYLTTSLQETQYF. CDR3 in DNA: TGCGCCAGCAAATATTTAACGACTAGCCTCCAAGAGACCCAGTACTTC.